This TCR beta chain emerged from a study of cytomegalovirus exposure and HLA in healthy donors. Both 60 Vbeta primers and 13 Jbeta primers went into the PCR. Profiling relied on immunoSEQ multiplex PCR, and the TCRdb table lists in-frame clones only, not all of them. The data include roughly 42,000 clones; the top ten clones carry over 1%. Germline values: CDR1 LGHNA, CDR2 YNFKEQ. This CDR3 region has 17 residues. V lost 4 bases and J lost 2, with 19 bases in between. Findings and limits, study-wide: The majority of CMV-associated TCR beta chains were reported as apparently HLA-restricted in a later analysis.

To note about this clone: Its antigen is undetermined.

The source material was PBMCs. V is TRBV4-2 and J is TRBJ2-3, with D perhaps TRBD1 (6 bases). The receptor's source is a man aged 25-40 years in good health and CMV-seronegative. CDR3 sequence reads: CASSLPPGAVATDTQYF. In nucleotides, the CDR3 is TGTGCCAGCAGCCTCCCCCCAGGGGCTGTAGCCACAGATACGCAGTATTTT.